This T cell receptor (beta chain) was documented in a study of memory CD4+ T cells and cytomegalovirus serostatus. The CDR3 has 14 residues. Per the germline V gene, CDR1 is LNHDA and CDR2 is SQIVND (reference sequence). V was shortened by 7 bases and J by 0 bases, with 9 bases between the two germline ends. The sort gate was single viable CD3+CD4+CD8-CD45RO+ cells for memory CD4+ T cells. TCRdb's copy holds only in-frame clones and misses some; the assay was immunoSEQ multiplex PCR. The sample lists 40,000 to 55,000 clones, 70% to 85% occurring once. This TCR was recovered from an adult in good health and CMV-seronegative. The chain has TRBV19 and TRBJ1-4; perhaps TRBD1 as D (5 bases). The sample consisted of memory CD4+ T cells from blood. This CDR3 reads CASMTAATNEKLFF. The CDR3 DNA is TGTGCCAGTATGACAGCAGCAACTAATGAAAAACTGTTTTTT. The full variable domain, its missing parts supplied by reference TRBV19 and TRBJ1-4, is DGGITQSPKYLFRKEGQNVTLSCEQNLNHDAMYWYRQDPGQGLRLIYYSQIVNDFQKGDIAEGYSVSREKKESFPLTVTSAQKNPTAFYLCASMTAATNEKLFFGSGTQLSVL.